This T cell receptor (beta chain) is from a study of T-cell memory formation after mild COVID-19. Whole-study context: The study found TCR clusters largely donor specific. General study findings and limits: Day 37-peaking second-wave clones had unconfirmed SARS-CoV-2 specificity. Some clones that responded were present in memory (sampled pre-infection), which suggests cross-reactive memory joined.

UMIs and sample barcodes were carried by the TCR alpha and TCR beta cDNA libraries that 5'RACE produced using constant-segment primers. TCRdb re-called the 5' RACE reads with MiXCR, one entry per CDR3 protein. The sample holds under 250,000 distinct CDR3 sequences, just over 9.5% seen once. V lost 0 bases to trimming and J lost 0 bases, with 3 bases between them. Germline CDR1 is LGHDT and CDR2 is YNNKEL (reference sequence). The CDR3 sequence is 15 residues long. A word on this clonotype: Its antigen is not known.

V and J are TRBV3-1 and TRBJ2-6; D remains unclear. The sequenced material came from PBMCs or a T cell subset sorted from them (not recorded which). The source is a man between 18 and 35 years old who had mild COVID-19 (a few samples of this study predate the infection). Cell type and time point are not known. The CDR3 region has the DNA TGTGCCAGCAGCCAAGACGCCTCTGGGGCCAACGTCCTGACTTTC. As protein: CASSQDASGANVLTF. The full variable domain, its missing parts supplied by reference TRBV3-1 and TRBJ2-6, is DTAVSQTPKYLVTQMGNDKSIKCEQNLGHDTMYWYKQDSKKFLKIMFSYNNKELIINETVPNRFSPKSPDKAHLNLHINSLELGDSAVYFCASSQDASGANVLTFGAGSRLTVL.